This TCR beta chain was identified during a study of T-cell memory formation after mild COVID-19. The wider study: Clusters were largely donor specific. Study outcomes and limitations: Contracting clones from day 15 to 85 had balanced CD4/CD8; later expanders favoured CD4+.

It was 5'RACE with constant-segment primers that produced the TCR alpha and TCR beta cDNA libraries, which carried sample barcodes and UMIs. TCRdb used MiXCR to reprocess the 5' RACE reads, holding one entry per CDR3 protein. The sample has 150,000 to 200,000 distinct CDR3 sequences; about 9.9% are singletons. This clonotype turned up a few times. Its antigen is still unknown. Trimming left V 5 bases short and J 7 bases short, with 21 bases between. The CDR3 covers 16 residues. Per germline, CDR1 MDHEN and CDR2 SYDVKM. The chain is built from TRBV28 and TRBJ2-4, with a tentative D call TRBD2 (5 bases). The receptor's source is a man aged 18-30 years who had mild COVID-19 (a few samples of this study predate the infection). Cell type and time point are not known. The sample was PBMCs or a T cell subset sorted from them (not recorded which). CDR3 in amino acids: CASSRTGIAGNNIQYF. CDR3 in DNA: TGTGCCAGCAGTCGGACTGGGATAGCCGGAAATAACATTCAGTACTTC.